Below are 13 T cell receptor beta chains sequenced from a single sample in a study of cytomegalovirus exposure and HLA in healthy donors. The PCR employed 60 Vbeta primers together with 13 Jbeta primers. Data came from immunoSEQ multiplex PCR; TCRdb stores just in-frame clones and leaves some out. Of 200,000 or so clones listed, 84% were seen once; the top ten hold around 2.8%. Sequenced input: PBMCs. These TCRs come from a woman aged 50 to 65 in good health and CMV-seropositive.

The V gene is TRBV5-1, the J gene TRBJ1-1, with D possibly matching TRBD1 (5 bases). The CDR3 is 15 residues long. V lost 0 bases and J lost 0, with 9 bases in between. CDR1 and CDR2 from the germline V gene are SGHRS and YFSETQ. This chain's CDR3 is CASSLASGLNTEAFF. The CDR3 DNA sequence: TGCGCCAGCAGCTTGGCCTCAGGGTTGAACACTGAAGCTTTCTTT.

The genes are TRBV7-9 and TRBJ1-2; possible D gene TRBD1, 6 bases. The germline CDR1 and CDR2 sequences are SEHNR and FQNEAQ (reference sequence). V was pared by 2 bases and J by 6 bases, with 10 bases between. This CDR3 contains 13 residues. For the CDR3, the DNA is TGTGCCAGCAGCTTACCAGGGGCGGATGGCTACACCTTC. Protein: CASSLPGADGYTF.

This clone was found once. The chain couples TRBV19 to TRBJ2-5, with a possible D match to TRBD1 (6 bases). Per germline, CDR1 LNHDA and CDR2 SQIVND (reference sequence). The CDR3 extends over 14 amino acids. Trimming cost V 3 bases and J 2 bases, with 10 bases left between them. CDR3 sequence: CASSIGTLQETQYF. As DNA, the CDR3 is TGTGCCAGTAGTATCGGGACACTACAAGAGACCCAGTACTTC. The full variable domain, in which reference TRBV19 and TRBJ2-5 provide the parts outside the CDR3, is DGGITQSPKYLFRKEGQNVTLSCEQNLNHDAMYWYRQDPGQGLRLIYYSQIVNDFQKGDIAEGYSVSREKKESFPLTVTSAQKNPTAFYLCASSIGTLQETQYFGPGTRLLVL.

The chain links TRBV28 to TRBJ1-2; 9 nucleotides align to TRBD1. There are 15 residues in the CDR3. The germline V gene has CDR1 MDHEN and CDR2 SYDVKM. The V segment lost 5 bases and the J segment 8 bases; nucleotides outside the gene matches: 12. The CDR3 DNA is TGTGCCAGCAGTGTCTTACGGACAGGGGCCAGGGGCTACACCTTC. It specifies CASSVLRTGARGYTF.

The genes are TRBV7-6 and TRBJ2-7; 11 bases fit TRBD2. V lost 5 bases to trimming and J lost 4 bases; unmatched junction nucleotides: 7. This CDR3 region has 15 residues. Germline lookup yields CDR1 SGHVS and CDR2 FNYEAQ. The CDR3 loop is CASSAASGGKYEQYF. CDR3 coding DNA: TGTGCCAGCAGCGCCGCTAGCGGGGGGAAGTACGAGCAGTACTTC.

This sequence joins TRBV4-2 and TRBJ1-5; tentatively, D is TRBD1 (6 bases). V was clipped by 4 bases and J by 6 bases, with 13 bases between them. The CDR3 contains 14 residues. Looked up from germline, CDR1 is LGHNA and CDR2 is YNFKEQ. CDR3 bases: TGTGCCAGCAGCCCTACAGGGTTAGGTCAGCCCCAGCATTTT. As protein: CASSPTGLGQPQHF.

V and J are TRBV23-1 and TRBJ2-3; D gene ambiguous. TRBV23-1 carries the ORF label, with uncertain function. V was clipped by 7 bases and J by 1 base, with 18 bases between them. This CDR3 comprises 16 residues. The DNA for the CDR3 is TGCGCCAGCATTTACATGAGGTCTAGGCGCACAGATACGCAGTATTTT. Encoded protein: CASIYMRSRRTDTQYF.

This clone was detected once. The CDR3 region has the DNA TGTGCCAGCAGATCACAGGAGATTCGGAACACTGAAGCTTTCTTT. It specifies CASRSQEIRNTEAFF. The rearrangement links TRBV5-4 to TRBJ1-1, with D possibly matching TRBD1 (5 bases). The CDR3 runs to 15 residues. V lost 5 bases, J lost 1 base, and 15 bases lay in between. Germline V CDR1 and CDR2: SGHNT, YYREEE (reference sequence).

The rearrangement uses TRBV9 and TRBJ2-1; 9 bases map to TRBD1. Trimming at V came to 0 bases and at J to 7 bases, leaving 5 bases not matched to a gene. Germline CDR1 and CDR2: SGDLS and YYNGEE. CDR3 length: 15 residues. The CDR3 nucleotides are TGTGCCAGCAGCGTAGAGGGACAGGGACGAAATGAGCAGTTCTTC. Translated, it gives CASSVEGQGRNEQFF.

The V and J genes are TRBV15 and TRBJ1-1; unclear D gene. Germline loops: CDR1 LNHNV, CDR2 YYDKDF (reference sequence). Between the trimmed V and J ends, which lost 0 bases and 11 bases, there was a span of 16 bases. This CDR3 contains 14 residues. Written as DNA, the CDR3 is TGTGCCACCAGCAGAGATCTCACGCCCGGAGGGGCTTTCTTT. It yields the protein CATSRDLTPGGAFF. Based on the CDR3 plus reference TRBV15 and TRBJ1-1, the full variable domain is DAMVIQNPRYQVTQFGKPVTLSCSQTLNHNVMYWYQQKSSQAPKLLFHYYDKDFNNEADTPDNFQSRRPNTSFCFLDIRSPGLGDTAMYLCATSRDLTPGGAFFGQGTRLTVV.

The sample holds a few counts of this clone. This chain links TRBV7-2 with TRBJ2-7; D is undetermined. Between the trimmed V and J ends, which lost 10 bases and 0 bases, there was a span of 13 bases. Per the germline V gene, CDR1 is SGHTA and CDR2 is FQGNSA. The CDR3 runs 13 residues. CDR3 in amino acids: CATRVTASYEQYF. CDR3 DNA: TGTGCCACCCGGGTCACCGCCTCCTACGAGCAGTACTTC. Filled out from reference TRBV7-2 and TRBJ2-7, the complete variable domain reads GAGVSQSPSNKVTEKGKDVELRCDPISGHTALYWYRQSLGQGLEFLIYFQGNSAPDKSGLPSDRFSAERTGGSVSTLTIQRTQQEDSAVYLCATRVTASYEQYFGPGTRLTVT.

The chain joins TRBV9 to TRBJ2-5; 9 nucleotides match TRBD2. The V gene end was trimmed by 0 bases and the J gene end by 0 bases; junction bases not matched to a gene: 9. Germline CDR1 SGDLS, CDR2 YYNGEE. This CDR3 contains 18 residues. CDR3 residues: CASSVAVAGASDQETQYF. The CDR3 nucleotides read TGTGCCAGCAGCGTAGCGGTAGCGGGGGCCTCCGACCAAGAGACCCAGTACTTC. The full variable domain, with the rest looked up from reference TRBV9 and TRBJ2-5, is DSGVTQTPKHLITATGQRVTLRCSPRSGDLSVYWYQQSLDQGLQFLIQYYNGEERAKGNILERFSAQQFPDLHSELNLSSLELGDSALYFCASSVAVAGASDQETQYFGPGTRLLVL.

This clone was seen a single time. At one of its ends the junction is not consistent with the germline gene, which may arise from a read error. J is TRBJ2-2 and V is TRBV7-7; 8 bases match TRBD2. This CDR3 is built from 18 residues. Looked up from germline, CDR1 is SSHAT and CDR2 is FNYEAQ (reference sequence). CDR3 in amino acids: CASSLGDSRGGPAGELFF. CDR3 coding DNA: TGTGCTAGCAGCTTAGGGGACTCCCGGGGGGGCCCTGCCGGGGAGCTGTTTTTT.